This record covers a single T cell receptor (beta chain). The data derive from a study of type 1 regulatory T cells. This CDR3 contains 14 residues. Germline CDR1 LNHDA, CDR2 SQIVND (reference sequence). The V end lost 8 bases, the J end lost 5 bases, and 16 bases lay between the germline ends. TCRdb processed the reads anew with MiXCR; each CDR3 protein has one entry. The profile shows 80,000 to 100,000 distinct CDR3 sequences, about a third of them singletons. This clonotype originated in a human donor in good health. Specimen: CD4+ T cells, either the whole sample or a sorted fraction (not recorded which). The rearrangement joins TRBV19 to TRBJ2-1, with D tentatively TRBD1 or TRBD2 (6 bases each). CDR3: CASGGLALDNEQFF. The DNA for the CDR3 is TGTGCCAGTGGGGGGCTAGCTCTCGACAATGAGCAGTTCTTC.